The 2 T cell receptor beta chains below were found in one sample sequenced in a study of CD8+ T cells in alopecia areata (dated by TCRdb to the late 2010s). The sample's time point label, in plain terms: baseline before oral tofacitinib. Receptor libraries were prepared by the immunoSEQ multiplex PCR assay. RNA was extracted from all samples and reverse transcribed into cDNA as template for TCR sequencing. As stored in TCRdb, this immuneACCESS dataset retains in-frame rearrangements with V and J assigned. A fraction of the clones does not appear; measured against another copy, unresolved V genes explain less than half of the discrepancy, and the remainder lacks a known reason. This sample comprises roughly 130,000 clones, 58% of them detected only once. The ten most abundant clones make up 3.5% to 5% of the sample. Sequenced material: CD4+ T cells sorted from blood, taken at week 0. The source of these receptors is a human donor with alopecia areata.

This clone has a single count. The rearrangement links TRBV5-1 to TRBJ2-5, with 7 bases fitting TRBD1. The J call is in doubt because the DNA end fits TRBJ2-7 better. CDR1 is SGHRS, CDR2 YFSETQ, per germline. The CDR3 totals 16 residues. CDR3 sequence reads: CASRDRMSDFSYEQYF. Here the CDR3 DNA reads TGCGCCAGCAGGGACAGGATGTCTGACTTCTCCTACGAGCAGTACTTC.

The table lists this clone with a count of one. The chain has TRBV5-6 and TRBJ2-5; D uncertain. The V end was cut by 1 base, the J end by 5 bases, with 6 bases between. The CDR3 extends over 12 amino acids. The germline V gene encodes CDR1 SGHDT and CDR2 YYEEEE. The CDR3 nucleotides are TGTGCCAGCAGCTTGACAAGGGAGACCCAGTACTTC. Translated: CASSLTRETQYF.